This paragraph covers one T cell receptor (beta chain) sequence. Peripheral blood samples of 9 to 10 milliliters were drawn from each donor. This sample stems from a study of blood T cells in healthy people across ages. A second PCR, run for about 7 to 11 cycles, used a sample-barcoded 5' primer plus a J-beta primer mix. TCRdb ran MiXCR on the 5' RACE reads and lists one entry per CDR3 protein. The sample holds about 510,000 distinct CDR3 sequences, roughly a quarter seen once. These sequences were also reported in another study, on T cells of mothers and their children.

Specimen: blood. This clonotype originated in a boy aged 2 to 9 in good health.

The CDR3 nucleotides read TGTGCCACCAGCAGAAGGGGTGGTAGGGGCTACACCTTC. Encoded protein: CATSRRGGRGYTF. The genes are TRBV15 and TRBJ1-2, with D possibly TRBD1 on 5 matching bases. This CDR3 spans 13 amino acids. V was shortened by 2 bases and J by 8 bases, with 12 bases between the two germline ends. CDR1 is LNHNV, CDR2 YYDKDF, per germline (reference sequence).